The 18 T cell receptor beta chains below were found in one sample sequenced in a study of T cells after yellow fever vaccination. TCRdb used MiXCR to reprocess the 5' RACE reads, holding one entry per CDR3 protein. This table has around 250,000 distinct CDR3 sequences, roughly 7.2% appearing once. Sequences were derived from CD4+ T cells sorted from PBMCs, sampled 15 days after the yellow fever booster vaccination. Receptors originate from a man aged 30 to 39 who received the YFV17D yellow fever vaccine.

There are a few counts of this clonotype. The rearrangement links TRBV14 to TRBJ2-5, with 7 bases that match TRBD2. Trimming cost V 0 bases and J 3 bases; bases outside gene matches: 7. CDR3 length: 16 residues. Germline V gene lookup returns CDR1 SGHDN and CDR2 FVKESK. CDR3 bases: TGTGCCAGCAGCCAAGATCCGGCTAGCGGAAAAGAGACCCAGTACTTC. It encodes CASSQDPASGKETQYF.

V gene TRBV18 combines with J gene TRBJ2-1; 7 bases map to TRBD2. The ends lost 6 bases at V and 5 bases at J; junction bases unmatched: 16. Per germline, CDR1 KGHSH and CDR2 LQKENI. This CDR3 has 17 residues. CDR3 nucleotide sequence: TGTGCCAGCTCGCCCCTCATGGCTAGCGGAGGGGACAATGAGCAGTTCTTC. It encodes CASSPLMASGGDNEQFF.

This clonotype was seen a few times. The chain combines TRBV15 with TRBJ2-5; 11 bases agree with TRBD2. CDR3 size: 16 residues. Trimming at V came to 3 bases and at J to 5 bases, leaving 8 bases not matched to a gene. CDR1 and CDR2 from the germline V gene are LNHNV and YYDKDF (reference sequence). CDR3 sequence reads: CATSRGAVAGGETQYF. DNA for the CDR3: TGTGCCACCAGCAGGGGCGCGGTAGCGGGAGGGGAGACCCAGTACTTC.

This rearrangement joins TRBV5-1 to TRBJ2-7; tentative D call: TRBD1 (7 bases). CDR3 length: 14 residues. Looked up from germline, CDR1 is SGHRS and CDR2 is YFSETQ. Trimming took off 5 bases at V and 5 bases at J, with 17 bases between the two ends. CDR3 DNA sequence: TGCGCCAGCAGTTCAGGGCAGGGGGGAGACGAGCAGTACTTC. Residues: CASSSGQGGDEQYF.

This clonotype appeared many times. CDR3 DNA: TGTGCCAGCAGTTTGCCGGGCTATGGCTACACCTTC. It codes for CASSLPGYGYTF. The rearrangement uses TRBV28 and TRBJ1-2, with D unresolved. Trimming took 3 bases from V and 4 from J, leaving 6 bases between them. The CDR3 is made up of 12 amino acids. Germline values: CDR1 MDHEN, CDR2 SYDVKM.

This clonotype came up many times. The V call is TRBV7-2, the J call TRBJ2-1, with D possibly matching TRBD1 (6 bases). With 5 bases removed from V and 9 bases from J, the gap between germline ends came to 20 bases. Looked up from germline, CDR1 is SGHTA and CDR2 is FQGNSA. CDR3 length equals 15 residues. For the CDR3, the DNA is TGTGCCAGCAGCATCCAGGGGAGAGGTTTGGGTGAGCAGTTCTTC. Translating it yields CASSIQGRGLGEQFF.

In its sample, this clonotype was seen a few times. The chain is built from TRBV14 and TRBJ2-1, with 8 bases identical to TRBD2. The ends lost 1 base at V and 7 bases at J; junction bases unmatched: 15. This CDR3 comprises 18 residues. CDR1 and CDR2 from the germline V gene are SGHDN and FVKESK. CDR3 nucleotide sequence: TGTGCCAGCAGCCAAGCCAGCGGGGGTGCGGGCTATGGAAATGAGCAGTTCTTC. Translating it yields CASSQASGGAGYGNEQFF. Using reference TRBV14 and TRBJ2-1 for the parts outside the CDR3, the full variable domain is EAGVTQFPSHSVIEKGQTVTLRCDPISGHDNLYWYRRVMGKEIKFLLHFVKESKQDESGMPNNRFLAERTGGTYSTLKVQPAELEDSGVYFCASSQASGGAGYGNEQFFGPGTRLTVL.

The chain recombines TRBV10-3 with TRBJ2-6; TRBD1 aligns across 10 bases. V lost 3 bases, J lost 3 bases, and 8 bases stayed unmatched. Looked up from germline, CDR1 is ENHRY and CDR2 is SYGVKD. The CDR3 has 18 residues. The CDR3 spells CAISDRDRGRRGANVLTF. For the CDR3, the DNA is TGTGCCATCAGTGACCGGGACAGGGGAAGGCGTGGGGCCAACGTCCTGACTTTC.

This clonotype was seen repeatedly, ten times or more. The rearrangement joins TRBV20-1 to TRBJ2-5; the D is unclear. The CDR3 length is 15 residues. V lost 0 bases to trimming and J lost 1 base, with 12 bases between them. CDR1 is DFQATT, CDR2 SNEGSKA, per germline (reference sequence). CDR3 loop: CSARDLRSSQETQYF. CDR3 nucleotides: TGCAGTGCTAGAGATCTAAGGTCCTCCCAAGAGACCCAGTACTTC.

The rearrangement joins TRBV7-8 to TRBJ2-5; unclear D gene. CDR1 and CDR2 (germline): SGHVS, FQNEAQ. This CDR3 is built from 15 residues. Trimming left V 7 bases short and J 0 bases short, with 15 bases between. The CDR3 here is CASTLHTPHQETQYF. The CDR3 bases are TGTGCCAGCACCCTTCATACCCCCCACCAAGAGACCCAGTACTTC.

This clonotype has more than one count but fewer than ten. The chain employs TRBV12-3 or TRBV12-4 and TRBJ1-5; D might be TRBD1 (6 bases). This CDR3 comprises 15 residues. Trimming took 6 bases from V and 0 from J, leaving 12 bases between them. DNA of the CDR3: TGTGCCAGCAGGACGGGGGCAACTAGCAATCAGCCCCAGCATTTT. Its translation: CASRTGATSNQPQHF.

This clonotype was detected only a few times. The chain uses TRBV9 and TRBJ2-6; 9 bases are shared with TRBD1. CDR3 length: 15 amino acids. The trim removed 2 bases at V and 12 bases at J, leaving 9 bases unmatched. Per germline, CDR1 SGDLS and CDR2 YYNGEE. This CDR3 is CASSVDRDRDSVLTF. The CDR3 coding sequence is TGTGCCAGCAGCGTTGACCGGGACAGGGACTCCGTCCTGACTTTC.

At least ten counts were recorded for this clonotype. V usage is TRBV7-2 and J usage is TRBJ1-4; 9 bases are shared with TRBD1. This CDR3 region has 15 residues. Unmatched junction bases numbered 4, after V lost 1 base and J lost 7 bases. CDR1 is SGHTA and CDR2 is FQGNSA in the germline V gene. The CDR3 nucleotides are TGTGCCAGCAGCTTAGGGGGACAGGGTTTTGAAAAACTGTTTTTT. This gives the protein CASSLGGQGFEKLFF.

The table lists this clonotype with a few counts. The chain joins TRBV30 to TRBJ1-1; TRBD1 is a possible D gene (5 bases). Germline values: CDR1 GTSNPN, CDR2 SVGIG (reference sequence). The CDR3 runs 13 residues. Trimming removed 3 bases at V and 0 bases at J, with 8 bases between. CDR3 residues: CAWRDNMNTEAFF. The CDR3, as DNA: TGTGCCTGGAGGGACAACATGAACACTGAAGCTTTCTTT.

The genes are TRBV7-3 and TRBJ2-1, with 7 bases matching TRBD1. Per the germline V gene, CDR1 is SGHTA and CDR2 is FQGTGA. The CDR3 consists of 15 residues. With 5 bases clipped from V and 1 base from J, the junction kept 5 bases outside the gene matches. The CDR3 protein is CASSDRVGSYNEQFF. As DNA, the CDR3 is TGTGCCAGCAGCGACAGGGTTGGGTCCTACAATGAGCAGTTCTTC.

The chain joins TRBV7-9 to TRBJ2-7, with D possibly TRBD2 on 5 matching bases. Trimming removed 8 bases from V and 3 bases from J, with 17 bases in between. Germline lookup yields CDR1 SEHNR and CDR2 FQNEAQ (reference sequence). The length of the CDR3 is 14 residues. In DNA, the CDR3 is TGTGCCAGCGCGGGCACGGACTGGAGCTACGAGCAGTACTTC. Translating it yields CASAGTDWSYEQYF.

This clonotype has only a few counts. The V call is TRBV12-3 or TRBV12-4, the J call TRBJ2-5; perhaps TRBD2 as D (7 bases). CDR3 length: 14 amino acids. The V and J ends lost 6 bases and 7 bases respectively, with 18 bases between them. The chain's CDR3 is CASRRGGNQGTQYF. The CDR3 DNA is TGTGCCAGCAGAAGGGGGGGCAATCAGGGGACCCAGTACTTC.

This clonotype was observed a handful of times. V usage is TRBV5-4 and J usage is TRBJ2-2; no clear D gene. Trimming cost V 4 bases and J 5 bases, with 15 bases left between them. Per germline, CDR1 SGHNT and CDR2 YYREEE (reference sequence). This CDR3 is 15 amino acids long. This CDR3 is CASSQPGARTGELFF. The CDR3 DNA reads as TGTGCCAGCAGCCAGCCGGGTGCGAGAACCGGGGAGCTGTTTTTT.